The next 10 T cell receptor beta chains were all read from a single sample in a study of spatial heterogeneity in lung cancer. Time point denoted: sample taken at primary tumor resection. One entry per CDR3 protein, called by TCRdb with MiXCR from the 5' RACE reads. The table shows roughly 48,000 distinct CDR3 sequences, with roughly 5.2% occurring only once. Sequenced material: PBMCs, taken at surgery. The receptor source for this set is a male donor with early-stage non-small cell lung cancer.

V is TRBV19 and J is TRBJ2-1, with 10 bases identical to TRBD1. Germline CDR1 LNHDA, CDR2 SQIVND (reference sequence). J lost 8 bases, V lost 8 bases, and 12 bases had no gene match. The CDR3 runs to 15 residues. The chain's CDR3 is CASQAPGQGIDEQFF. Here the CDR3 DNA reads TGTGCCAGTCAAGCCCCGGGACAGGGGATCGATGAGCAGTTCTTC.

This clonotype was counted at least ten times. The chain has TRBV5-1 and TRBJ2-1; TRBD1 agrees at 7 bases. CDR1 SGHRS and CDR2 YFSETQ come from the germline V gene. The V and J ends lost 6 bases and 8 bases, in that order; junction bases with no gene match: 8. The CDR3 sequence is 13 residues long. Here the CDR3 DNA reads TGCGCCAGCACAACAGGGGCGCGGGATGAGCAGTTCTTC. Its translation: CASTTGARDEQFF.

This clonotype came up many times. The J gene is TRBJ2-5, the V gene TRBV10-3, with D perhaps TRBD2 (6 bases). Looked up from germline, CDR1 is ENHRY and CDR2 is SYGVKD. The germline V and J ends were trimmed by 2 bases and 5 bases, with 24 bases remaining between them. The CDR3 contains 18 residues. The CDR3 here is CAISEPLAGFLEGETQYF. The CDR3 DNA is TGTGCCATCAGTGAGCCCTTGGCAGGATTTTTGGAGGGCGAGACCCAGTACTTC.

As for this clonotype: Just one base apart from a much larger clone, this may be a read error. The chain employs TRBV20-1 and TRBJ2-3; D call uncertain. The CDR3 sequence is 12 residues long. Germline V CDR1 and CDR2: DFQATT, SNEGSKA (reference sequence). The chain's CDR3 is CSVTPGADTQCF. Here the CDR3 DNA reads TGCAGTGTTACGCCGGGTGCGGATACGCAGTGTTTT.

This clonotype was counted many times. The chain is built from TRBV18 and TRBJ1-5; D remains unclear. V shed 3 bases and J shed 2 bases, with 14 bases lying between them. The CDR3 covers 16 residues. Germline V lookup: CDR1 KGHSH, CDR2 LQKENI. The CDR3 nucleotides read TGTGCCAGCTCACCCCCGGGAAGCACCCGCAATCAGCCCCAGCATTTT. It yields the protein CASSPPGSTRNQPQHF. Based on the CDR3 plus reference TRBV18 and TRBJ1-5, the full variable domain is NAGVMQNPRHLVRRRGQEARLRCSPMKGHSHVYWYRQLPEEGLKFMVYLQKENIIDESGMPKERFSAEFPKEGPSILRIQQVVRGDSAAYFCASSPPGSTRNQPQHFGDGTRLSIL.

In this sample, this clonotype turned up a few times. The CDR3 nucleotides read TGTGCCAGCAGCCCGATGGTGGGCAACTACGAGCAGTACTTC. It yields the protein CASSPMVGNYEQYF. The chain combines TRBV7-6 with TRBJ2-7; no firm D call. The CDR3 contains 14 residues. With 5 bases removed from V and 3 bases from J, the gap between germline ends came to 14 bases. The V gene's germline CDR1 is SGHVS and CDR2 FNYEAQ.

In its sample, this clonotype was seen many times. The chain employs TRBV9 and TRBJ2-7, with D possibly being TRBD2 (5 bases). The CDR3 has 14 amino acids. V was pared by 4 bases and J by 4 bases, with 15 bases between. Per the germline V gene, CDR1 is SGDLS and CDR2 is YYNGEE. The CDR3 nucleotides read TGTGCCAGCAGCTCGGGATCAGGTGCATACGAGCAGTACTTC. Amino acids: CASSSGSGAYEQYF.

Many counts were recorded for this clonotype. This sequence joins TRBV9 and TRBJ2-3, with D perhaps being TRBD1 or TRBD2 (5 bases each). Trimming cost V 3 bases and J 3 bases, with 14 bases left between them. This CDR3 spans 15 amino acids. The V gene's germline CDR1 is SGDLS and CDR2 YYNGEE. CDR3 bases: TGTGCCAGCAGCGGGAGCGGACACTCGACAGATACGCAGTATTTT. Residues: CASSGSGHSTDTQYF.

This clonotype was counted ten times or more. V and J are TRBV12-3 or TRBV12-4 and TRBJ2-7; 8 nucleotides match TRBD2. Trimming at V came to 7 bases and at J to 0 bases, leaving 5 bases not matched to a gene. The CDR3 runs 14 residues. The DNA for the CDR3 is TGTGCCAGCAAAGAGCGGGAGATCTCCTACGAGCAGTACTTC. Protein sequence: CASKEREISYEQYF.

At least ten counts were recorded for this clonotype. The chain recombines TRBV6-5 with TRBJ2-7; 10 bases match TRBD1. CDR1 MNHEY and CDR2 SVGAGI come from the germline V gene. Trimming cost V 7 bases and J 4 bases; bases outside gene matches: 4. The CDR3 has 13 amino acids. In DNA, the CDR3 is TGTGCCAGCATGGACAGGGGGTGGTACGAGCAGTACTTC. As protein: CASMDRGWYEQYF.